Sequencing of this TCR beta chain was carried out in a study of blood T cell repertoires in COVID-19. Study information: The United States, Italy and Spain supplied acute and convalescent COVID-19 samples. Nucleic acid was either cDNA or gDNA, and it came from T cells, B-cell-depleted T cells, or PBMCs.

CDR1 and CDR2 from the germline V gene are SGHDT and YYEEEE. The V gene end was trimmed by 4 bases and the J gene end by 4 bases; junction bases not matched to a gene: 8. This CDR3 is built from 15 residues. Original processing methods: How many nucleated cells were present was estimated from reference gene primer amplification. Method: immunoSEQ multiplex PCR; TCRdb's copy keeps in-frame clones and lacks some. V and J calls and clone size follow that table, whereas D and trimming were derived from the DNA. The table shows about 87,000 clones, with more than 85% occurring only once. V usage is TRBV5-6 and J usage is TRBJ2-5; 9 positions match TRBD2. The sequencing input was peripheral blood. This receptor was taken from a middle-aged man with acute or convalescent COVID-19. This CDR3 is CASSPGTSLGETQYF. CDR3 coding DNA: TGTGCCAGCAGCCCCGGGACTAGCCTAGGAGAGACCCAGTACTTC.